This TCR beta chain was sequenced in a study of shared clonotypes between healthy human individuals. Assay: immunoSEQ multiplex PCR; the TCRdb copy retains only in-frame clones and omits some. The sample lists about 360,000 clones; around four fifths were seen once. The V end lost 3 bases, the J end lost 8 bases, and 15 bases lay between the germline ends. The CDR3 sequence is 14 residues long. Germline CDR1 SGHNT, CDR2 YYREEE (reference sequence). Sequences were obtained from memory CD4+ T cells sorted from blood. As for subset: CD45RA-negative fraction. The chain combines TRBV5-4 with TRBJ2-1; D is perhaps TRBD2 (5 bases). This sequence was found in a man aged 30 to 45 in good health. The CDR3 protein is CASSSPPVGDEQFF. In DNA form, the CDR3 reads TGTGCCAGCAGCTCCCCCCCGGTCGGGGATGAGCAGTTCTTC.